This T cell receptor (beta chain) was profiled in a study of T-cell memory formation after mild COVID-19. Across the study: TCR clustering was largely donor specific.

The CDR3 has 14 residues. Trimming shortened V by 4 bases and J by 2 bases, and 12 bases separated the two germline ends. The germline V gene has CDR1 LGHDT and CDR2 YNNKEL (reference sequence). This clonotype was seen only a few times. It was 5'RACE with constant-segment primers that produced the TCR alpha and TCR beta cDNA libraries, which carried sample barcodes and UMIs. TCRdb redid the calling of the 5' RACE reads with MiXCR, one entry per CDR3 protein. The data show 450,000 to 700,000 distinct CDR3 sequences, around 17% seen once. The sequenced material came from PBMCs or a T cell subset sorted from them (not recorded which). The origin of this receptor is an adult woman who had mild COVID-19 (a few samples of this study predate the infection). Cell type and time point are not known. This chain links TRBV3-1 with TRBJ2-7; D remains unclear. The CDR3 reads CASSPIPGPYEQYF. As DNA, the CDR3 is TGTGCCAGCAGCCCAATTCCAGGACCCTACGAGCAGTACTTC.